This TCR beta chain was retrieved from a study of T cell responses to AZD1222 COVID-19 vaccine. The CDR3 runs to 15 residues. Germline values: CDR1 LNHDA, CDR2 SQIVND (reference sequence). Germline trimming cut 3 bases from V and 2 bases from J; bases unmatched to any gene: 4. Data came from immunoSEQ multiplex PCR; TCRdb stores just in-frame clones and leaves some out. The sample holds 150,000 to 200,000 clones, 90% to 95% seen once. The sample consisted of peripheral blood, taken 28 days after the second AZD1222 dose. The chain is built from TRBV19 and TRBJ2-7, with 10 bases aligning to TRBD1. This clonotype was sampled from an adult who received the AZD1222 COVID-19 vaccine. CDR3 loop: CASSISGQGPYEQYF. Here the CDR3 DNA reads TGTGCCAGTAGTATCTCGGGACAGGGGCCCTACGAGCAGTACTTC.